This TCR beta chain was documented in a study of blood T cell repertoires in COVID-19. Study-level information: Specimens from acute and convalescent COVID-19 originated in the United States, Italy and Spain. Sources were T cells, B-cell-depleted T cells, or PBMCs; the material itself was cDNA or gDNA.

V lost 2 bases, J lost 5 bases, and 7 bases lay in between. The CDR3 contains 12 residues. Germline loops: CDR1 GTSNPN, CDR2 SVGIG (reference sequence). In the original processing: Amplification of reference gene primers provided the estimated nucleated cell counts. The data were produced by immunoSEQ multiplex PCR, yet TCRdb's version contains in-frame clones alone and is incomplete. That table is the source of V, J and clone size, and D and trimming were worked out from the DNA. The sample carries around 100,000 clones, 85% to 95% recorded once. This sequence was found in a man between 50 and 59 years old with active COVID-19. This rearrangement joins TRBV30 to TRBJ1-5; the D gene is possibly TRBD1 (6 bases). Source material: peripheral blood. The DNA of the CDR3 is TGTGCCTGGAGTCCAGGGGATCAGCCCCAGCATTTT. The encoded protein is CAWSPGDQPQHF. The full variable domain, rest sourced from reference TRBV30 and TRBJ1-5, is SQTIHQWPATLVQPVGSPLSLECTVEGTSNPNLYWYRQAAGRGLQLLFYSVGIGQISSEVPQNLSASRPQDRQFILSSKKLLLSDSGFYLCAWSPGDQPQHFGDGTRLSIL.